One TCR beta chain is described in this entry. The CDR3 consists of 16 residues. Trimming took 6 bases from V and 4 from J; bases not matched to a gene: 11. This entry belongs to a study of blood T cells in healthy people across ages. Combining a sample-barcoded 5' primer with a J-beta primer mix, a second PCR ran for roughly 6 to 11 cycles. TCRdb ran MiXCR on the 5' RACE reads and lists one entry per CDR3 protein. Found here are 550,000 to 650,000 distinct CDR3 sequences, approximately 30% of them singletons; the top ten hold more than 15%. Every donor contributed 7.5 to 10 milliliters of peripheral blood by blood draw.

Sequenced: blood. The chain is built from TRBV12-3 or TRBV12-4 and TRBJ1-3; 8 bases map to TRBD1. This receptor was identified in a woman aged 80 or older in good health. The CDR3 region is CASSNRRTGPGNTIYF. CDR3 coding DNA: TGTGCCAGCAGCAATCGGAGGACAGGGCCGGGAAACACCATATATTTT.